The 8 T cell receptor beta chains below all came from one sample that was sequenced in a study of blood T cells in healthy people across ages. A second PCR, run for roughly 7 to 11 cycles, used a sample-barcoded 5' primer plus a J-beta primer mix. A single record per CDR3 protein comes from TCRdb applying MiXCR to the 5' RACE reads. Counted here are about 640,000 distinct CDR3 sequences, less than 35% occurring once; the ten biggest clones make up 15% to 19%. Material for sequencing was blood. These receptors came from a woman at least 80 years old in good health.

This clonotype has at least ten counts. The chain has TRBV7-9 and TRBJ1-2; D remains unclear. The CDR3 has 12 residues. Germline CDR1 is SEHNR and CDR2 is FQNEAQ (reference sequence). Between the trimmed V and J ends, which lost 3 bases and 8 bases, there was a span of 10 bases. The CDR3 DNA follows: TGTGCCAGCAGCTTTTACAAAGGGGGCTACACCTTC. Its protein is CASSFYKGGYTF.

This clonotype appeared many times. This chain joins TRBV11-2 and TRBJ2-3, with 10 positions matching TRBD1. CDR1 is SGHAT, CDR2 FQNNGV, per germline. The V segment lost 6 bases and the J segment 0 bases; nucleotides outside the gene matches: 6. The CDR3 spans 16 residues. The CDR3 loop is CASRTGTGVSTDTQYF. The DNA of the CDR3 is TGTGCCAGCAGGACCGGGACAGGGGTTAGCACAGATACGCAGTATTTT.

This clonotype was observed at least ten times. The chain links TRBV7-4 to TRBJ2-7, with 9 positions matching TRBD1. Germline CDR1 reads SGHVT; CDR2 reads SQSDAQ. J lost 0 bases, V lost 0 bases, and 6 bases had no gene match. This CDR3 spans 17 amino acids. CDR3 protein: CASSLARDRVPSYEQYF. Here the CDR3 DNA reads TGTGCCAGCAGCTTAGCAAGGGACAGGGTTCCCTCCTACGAGCAGTACTTC.

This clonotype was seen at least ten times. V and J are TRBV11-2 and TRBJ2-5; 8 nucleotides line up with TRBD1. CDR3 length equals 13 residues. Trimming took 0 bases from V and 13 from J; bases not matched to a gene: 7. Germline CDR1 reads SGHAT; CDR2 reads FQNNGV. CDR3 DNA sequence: TGTGCCAGCAGCTTAGACGGACAGGGCGAGATGTACTTC. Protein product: CASSLDGQGEMYF. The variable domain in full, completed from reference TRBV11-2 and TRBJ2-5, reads EAGVAQSPRYKIIEKRQSVAFWCNPISGHATLYWYQQILGQGPKLLIQFQNNGVVDDSQLPKDRFSAERLKGVDSTLKIQPAKLEDSAVYLCASSLDGQGEMYFGPGTRLLVL.

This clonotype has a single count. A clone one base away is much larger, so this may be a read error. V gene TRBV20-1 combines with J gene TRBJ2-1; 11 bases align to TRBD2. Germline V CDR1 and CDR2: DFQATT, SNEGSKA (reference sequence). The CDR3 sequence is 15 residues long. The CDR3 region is CSARLSGGAYSEQFF. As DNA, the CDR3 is TGCAGTGCTAGGCTTAGCGGGGGGGCCTACAGTGAGCAGTTCTTC.

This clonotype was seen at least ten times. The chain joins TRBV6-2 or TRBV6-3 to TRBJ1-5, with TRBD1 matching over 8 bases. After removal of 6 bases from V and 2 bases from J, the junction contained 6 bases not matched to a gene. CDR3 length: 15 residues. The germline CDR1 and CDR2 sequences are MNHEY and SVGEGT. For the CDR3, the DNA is TGTGCCAGCAGCCACAGGGGGAACGGCAATCAGCCCCAGCATTTT. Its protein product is CASSHRGNGNQPQHF.

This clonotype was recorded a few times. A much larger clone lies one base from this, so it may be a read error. The DNA of the CDR3 is TGCGCCAGCAGCTTGGGATATTTGGACAGGGGTCCAGGTGAGCAGTACTTC. Amino acids: CASSLGYLDRGPGEQYF. V usage is TRBV5-1 and J usage is TRBJ2-7; 9 bases align to TRBD1. The V and J ends lost 0 bases and 7 bases, in that order; junction bases with no gene match: 14. This CDR3 is built from 17 residues. The germline V gene has CDR1 SGHRS and CDR2 YFSETQ.

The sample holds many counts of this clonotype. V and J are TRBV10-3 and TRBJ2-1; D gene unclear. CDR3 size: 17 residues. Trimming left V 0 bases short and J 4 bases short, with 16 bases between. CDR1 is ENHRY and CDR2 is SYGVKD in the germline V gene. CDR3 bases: TGTGCCATCAGTGAGTCCCGGGCAGGACCGGATTACAATGAGCAGTTCTTC. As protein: CAISESRAGPDYNEQFF.